These T cell receptor beta chains were read from a single sample in a study of identical twins. Via MiXCR, TCRdb re-called the 5' RACE reads, giving one row per CDR3 protein. This repertoire shows around 550,000 distinct CDR3 sequences, roughly 15% found once; its top ten account for less than 0.5%. The same sample was also used in a study of yellow fever vaccine responses in identical twins.

Sequencing was performed on CD4+ T cells sorted from blood. All receptors derive from a woman younger than 30 in good health. The CDR3 runs from the conserved cysteine through the conserved F or W. A D gene is named only where the DNA matches it firmly. Size tells how often a clone was seen (once, few, many) or the class of an expanded clone, and some rows leave it out.

d_call j_call clone_size v_call cdr3_aa cdr3_nt
- TRBJ2-3 - TRBV7-2 CASSSYLPGGGTDTQYF TGTGCCAGCAGCTCCTATCTCCCCGGGGGTGGGACAGATACGCAGTATTTT
- TRBJ1-2 - TRBV24-1 CATSDQGIDYGYTF TGTGCCACCAGTGATCAGGGTATTGACTATGGCTACACCTTC
TRBD2 TRBJ2-3 few TRBV10-2 CASAGGVTDTQYF TGCGCCAGCGCGGGGGGTGTTACAGATACGCAGTATTTT
- TRBJ2-2 few TRBV3-1 CASSQADTHRELFF TGTGCCAGCAGCCAAGCGGACACCCACCGGGAGCTGTTTTTT
- TRBJ2-2 few TRBV20-1 CSARTPGSGTGELFF TGCAGTGCTAGAACCCCCGGGAGTGGAACCGGGGAGCTGTTTTTT
TRBD1 TRBJ2-7 few TRBV29-1 CSVKGQGLYEQYF TGCAGCGTAAAGGGACAGGGGCTCTACGAGCAGTACTTC
- TRBJ2-2 few TRBV5-1 CASSLSRGNTGELFF TGCGCCAGCAGCTTAAGTCGGGGGAACACCGGGGAGCTGTTTTTT
TRBD1 TRBJ1-4 few TRBV24-1 CAASEGAGEKLFF TGTGCCGCCTCGGAGGGGGCGGGTGAAAAACTGTTTTTT
TRBD2 TRBJ2-1 - TRBV20-1 CSARDGGGSNEQFF TGCAGTGCTAGAGATGGTGGCGGGAGCAATGAGCAGTTCTTC
- TRBJ2-2 few TRBV3-1 CASSQGTPAVAGELFF TGTGCCAGCAGCCAAGGCACTCCAGCGGTTGCCGGGGAGCTGTTTTTT
TRBD1 TRBJ1-4 - TRBV5-1 CASSLLLGQGTNEKLFF TGCGCCAGCAGCTTGCTCCTGGGACAGGGAACTAATGAAAAACTGTTTTTT